This TCR beta chain came from a study of blood T cell repertoires in COVID-19. Background on the study: From T cells, B-cell-depleted T cells, or PBMCs came the material, which was cDNA or gDNA.

This clone was observed a single time. This CDR3 has 15 amino acids. V gave up 8 bases and J gave up 5 bases, with 19 bases separating them. The germline gives CDR1 SNHLY, CDR2 FYNNEI. The data were produced by immunoSEQ multiplex PCR, yet TCRdb's version contains in-frame clones alone and is incomplete. Counted here are tens of thousands of clones, about 73% occurring once; the ten biggest clones make up approximately 5.4%. The material sequenced was peripheral blood. The clonotype comes from a man between 45 and 60 years old with active or convalescent COVID-19. This rearrangement joins TRBV2 to TRBJ2-1; TRBD2 is a possible D gene (6 bases). CDR3 coding DNA: TGTGCCAGCCCCCCGGCGGGACTGACTAACAATGAGCAGTTCTTC. Encoded protein: CASPPAGLTNNEQFF.